Reported below is one T cell receptor (beta chain). Profiled with immunoSEQ multiplex PCR; TCRdb holds only in-frame clones, not every one. The sample includes about 83,000 clones, about 88% seen only once; the top ten take 0.72%. Germline CDR1 is SNHLY and CDR2 is FYNNEI. The V end lost 5 bases, the J end lost 7 bases, and 21 bases lay between the germline ends. The CDR3 is 16 amino acids. This specimen belongs to a study of OX40 agonist ivuxolimab in advanced cancers. Study at large: Partial responses were achieved by three patients, one with hepatocellular carcinoma and two with cutaneous melanoma.

The chain joins TRBV2 to TRBJ2-1; maybe TRBD1 (7 bases). This receptor was taken from an adult with an advanced solid tumor such as melanoma, head and neck, liver or kidney cancer. The material was CD4+ or CD8+ T cells sorted from blood, obtained in a trial of the OX40 agonist ivuxolimab. The CDR3 loop reads CASSRSPVAGGNEQFF. In nucleotides, the CDR3 is TGTGCCAGCAGTCGGAGCCCGGTGGCAGGGGGGAATGAGCAGTTCTTC.